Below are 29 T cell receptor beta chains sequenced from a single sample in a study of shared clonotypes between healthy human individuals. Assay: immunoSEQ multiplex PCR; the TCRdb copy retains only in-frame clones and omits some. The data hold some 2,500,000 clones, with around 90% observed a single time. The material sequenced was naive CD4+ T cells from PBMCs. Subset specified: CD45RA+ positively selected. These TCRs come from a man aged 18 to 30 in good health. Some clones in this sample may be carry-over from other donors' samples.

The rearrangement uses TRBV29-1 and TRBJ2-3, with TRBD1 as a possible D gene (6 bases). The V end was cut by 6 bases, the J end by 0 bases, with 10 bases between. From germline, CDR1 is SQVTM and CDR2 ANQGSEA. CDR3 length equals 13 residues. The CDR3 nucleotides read TGCAGCGTACAGGGTTCTAGCACAGATACGCAGTATTTT. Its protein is CSVQGSSTDTQYF.

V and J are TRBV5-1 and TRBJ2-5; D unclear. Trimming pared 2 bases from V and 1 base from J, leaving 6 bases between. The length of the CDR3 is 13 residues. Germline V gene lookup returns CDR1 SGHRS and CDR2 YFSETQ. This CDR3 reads CASSFLPQETQYF. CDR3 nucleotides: TGCGCCAGCAGCTTTCTTCCCCAAGAGACCCAGTACTTC.

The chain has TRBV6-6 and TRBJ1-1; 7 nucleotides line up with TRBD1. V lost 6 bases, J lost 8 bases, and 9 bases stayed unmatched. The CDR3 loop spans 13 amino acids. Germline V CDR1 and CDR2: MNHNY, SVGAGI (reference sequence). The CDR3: CASSHGQAPEAFF. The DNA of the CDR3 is TGTGCCAGCAGCCACGGACAGGCCCCCGAAGCTTTCTTT.

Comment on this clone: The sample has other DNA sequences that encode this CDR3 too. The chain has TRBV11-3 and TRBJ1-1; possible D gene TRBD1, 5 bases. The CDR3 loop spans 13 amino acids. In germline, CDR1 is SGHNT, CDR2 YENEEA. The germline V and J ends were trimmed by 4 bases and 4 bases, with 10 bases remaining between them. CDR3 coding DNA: TGTGCCAGCAGCTCGGGGGGTTCCACTGAAGCTTTCTTT. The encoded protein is CASSSGGSTEAFF.

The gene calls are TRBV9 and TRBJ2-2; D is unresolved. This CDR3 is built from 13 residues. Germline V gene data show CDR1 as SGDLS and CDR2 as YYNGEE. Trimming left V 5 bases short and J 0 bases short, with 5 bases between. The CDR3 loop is CASRSSNTGELFF. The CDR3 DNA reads TGTGCCAGCAGGAGTTCGAACACCGGGGAGCTGTTTTTT.

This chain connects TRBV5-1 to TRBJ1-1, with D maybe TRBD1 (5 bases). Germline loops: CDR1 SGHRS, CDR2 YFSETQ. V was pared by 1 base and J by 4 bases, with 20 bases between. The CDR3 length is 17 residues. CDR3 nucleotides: TGCGCCAGCAGCTTGTTCCCTCGGGGCGCGCAGGGCACTGAAGCTTTCTTT. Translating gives CASSLFPRGAQGTEAFF. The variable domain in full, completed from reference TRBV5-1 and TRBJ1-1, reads KAGVTQTPRYLIKTRGQQVTLSCSPISGHRSVSWYQQTPGQGLQFLFEYFSETQRNKGNFPGRFSGRQFSNSRSEMNVSTLELGDSALYLCASSLFPRGAQGTEAFFGQGTRLTVV.

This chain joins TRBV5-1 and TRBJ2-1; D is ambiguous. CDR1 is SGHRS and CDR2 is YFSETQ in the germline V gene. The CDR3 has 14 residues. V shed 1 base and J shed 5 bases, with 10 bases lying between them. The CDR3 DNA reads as TGCGCCAGCAGCTTGCGAGCCAGGAACAATGAGCAGTTCTTC. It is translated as CASSLRARNNEQFF.

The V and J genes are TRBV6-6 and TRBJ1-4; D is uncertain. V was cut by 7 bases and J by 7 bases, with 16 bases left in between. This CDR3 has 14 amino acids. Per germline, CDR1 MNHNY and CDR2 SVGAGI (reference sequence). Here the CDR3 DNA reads TGTGCCAGCAAGGTAACATCGACGGGTGAAAAACTGTTTTTT. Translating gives CASKVTSTGEKLFF.

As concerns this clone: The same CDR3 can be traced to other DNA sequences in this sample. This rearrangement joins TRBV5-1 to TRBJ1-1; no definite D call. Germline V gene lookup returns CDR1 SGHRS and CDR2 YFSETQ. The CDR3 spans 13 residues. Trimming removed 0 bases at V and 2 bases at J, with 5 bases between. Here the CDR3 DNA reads TGCGCCAGCAGCTTGGGTATCAACACTGAAGCTTTCTTT. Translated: CASSLGINTEAFF.

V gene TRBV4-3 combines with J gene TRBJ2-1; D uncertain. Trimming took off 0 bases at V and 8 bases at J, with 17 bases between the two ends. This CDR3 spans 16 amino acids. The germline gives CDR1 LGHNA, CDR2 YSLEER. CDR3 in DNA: TGCGCCAGCAGCCAAGAACTCGCAGCCCGGATATATGAGCAGTTCTTC. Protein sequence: CASSQELAARIYEQFF.

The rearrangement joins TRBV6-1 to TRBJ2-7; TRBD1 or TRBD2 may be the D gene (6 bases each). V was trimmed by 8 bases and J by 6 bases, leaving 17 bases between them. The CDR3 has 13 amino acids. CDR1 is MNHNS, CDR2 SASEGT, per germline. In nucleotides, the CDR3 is TGTGCCAGCGGGGGGCCACGGACGAGCGAGCAGTACTTC. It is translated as CASGGPRTSEQYF.

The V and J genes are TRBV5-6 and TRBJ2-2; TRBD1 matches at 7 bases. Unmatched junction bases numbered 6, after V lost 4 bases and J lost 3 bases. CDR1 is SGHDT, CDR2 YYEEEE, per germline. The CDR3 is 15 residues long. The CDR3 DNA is TGTGCCAGCAGCCACCGACAGGGTTACACCGGGGAGCTGTTTTTT. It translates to CASSHRQGYTGELFF.

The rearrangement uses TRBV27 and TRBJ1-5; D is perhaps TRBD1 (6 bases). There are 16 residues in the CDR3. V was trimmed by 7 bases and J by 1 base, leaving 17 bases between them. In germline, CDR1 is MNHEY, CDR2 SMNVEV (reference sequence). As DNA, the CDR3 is TGTGCCAGCACCCTAACAGGGAGTCGAAGCAATCAGCCCCAGCATTTT. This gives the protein CASTLTGSRSNQPQHF.

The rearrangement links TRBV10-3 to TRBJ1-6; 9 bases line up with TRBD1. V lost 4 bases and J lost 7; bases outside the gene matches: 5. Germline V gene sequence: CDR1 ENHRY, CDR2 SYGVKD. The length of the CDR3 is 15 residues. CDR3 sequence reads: CAISARDRENSPLHF. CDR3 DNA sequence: TGTGCCATCAGTGCACGGGACAGGGAAAATTCACCCCTCCACTTT.

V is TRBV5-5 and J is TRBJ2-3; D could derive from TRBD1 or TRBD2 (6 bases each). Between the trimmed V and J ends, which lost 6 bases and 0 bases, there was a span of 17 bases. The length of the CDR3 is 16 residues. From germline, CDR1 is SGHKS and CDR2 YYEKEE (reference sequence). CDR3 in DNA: TGTGCCAGCAAAGACCTTAGGGGGGCTAGCACAGATACGCAGTATTTT. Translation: CASKDLRGASTDTQYF.

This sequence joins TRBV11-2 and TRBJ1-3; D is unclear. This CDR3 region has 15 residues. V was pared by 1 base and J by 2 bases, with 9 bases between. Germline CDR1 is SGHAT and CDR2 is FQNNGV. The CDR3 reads CASSLGAATGNTIYF. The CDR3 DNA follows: TGTGCCAGCAGCTTAGGCGCGGCGACTGGAAACACCATATATTTT. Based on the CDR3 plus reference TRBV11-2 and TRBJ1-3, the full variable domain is EAGVAQSPRYKIIEKRQSVAFWCNPISGHATLYWYQQILGQGPKLLIQFQNNGVVDDSQLPKDRFSAERLKGVDSTLKIQPAKLEDSAVYLCASSLGAATGNTIYFGEGSWLTVV.

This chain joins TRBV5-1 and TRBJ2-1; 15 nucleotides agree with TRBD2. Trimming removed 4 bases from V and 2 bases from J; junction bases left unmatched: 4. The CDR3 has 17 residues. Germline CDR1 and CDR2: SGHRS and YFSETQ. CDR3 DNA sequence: TGCGCCAGCAGCCAAGGGACTAGCGGGAGGACCTACAATGAGCAGTTCTTC. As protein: CASSQGTSGRTYNEQFF. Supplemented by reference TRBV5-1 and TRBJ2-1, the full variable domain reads KAGVTQTPRYLIKTRGQQVTLSCSPISGHRSVSWYQQTPGQGLQFLFEYFSETQRNKGNFPGRFSGRQFSNSRSEMNVSTLELGDSALYLCASSQGTSGRTYNEQFFGPGTRLTVL.

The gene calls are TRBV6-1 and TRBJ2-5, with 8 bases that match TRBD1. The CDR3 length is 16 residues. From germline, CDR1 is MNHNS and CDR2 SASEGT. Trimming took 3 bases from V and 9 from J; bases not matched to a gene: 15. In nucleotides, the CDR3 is TGTGCCAGCAGTGATGACCTTTCGGCAGGGGGCGAGGCCCAGTACTTC. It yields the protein CASSDDLSAGGEAQYF.

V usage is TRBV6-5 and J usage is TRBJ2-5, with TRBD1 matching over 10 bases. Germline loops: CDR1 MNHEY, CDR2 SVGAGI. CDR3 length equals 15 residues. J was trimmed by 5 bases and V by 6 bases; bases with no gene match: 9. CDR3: CASSSDRGLGETQYF. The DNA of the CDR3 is TGTGCCAGCAGCTCCGACAGGGGGCTCGGGGAGACCCAGTACTTC.

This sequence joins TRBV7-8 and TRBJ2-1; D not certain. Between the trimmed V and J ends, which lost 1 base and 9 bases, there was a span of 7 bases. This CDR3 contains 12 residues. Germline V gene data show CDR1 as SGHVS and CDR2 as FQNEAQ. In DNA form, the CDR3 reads TGTGCCAGCAGCTTAGGTCCGCTTGAGCAGTTCTTC. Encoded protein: CASSLGPLEQFF.

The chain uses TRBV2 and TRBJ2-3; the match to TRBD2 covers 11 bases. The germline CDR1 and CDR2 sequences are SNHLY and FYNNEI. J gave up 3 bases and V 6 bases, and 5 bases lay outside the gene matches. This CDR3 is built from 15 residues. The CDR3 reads CASRQTSGATDTQYF. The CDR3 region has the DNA TGTGCCAGCAGGCAGACTAGCGGGGCGACAGATACGCAGTATTTT.

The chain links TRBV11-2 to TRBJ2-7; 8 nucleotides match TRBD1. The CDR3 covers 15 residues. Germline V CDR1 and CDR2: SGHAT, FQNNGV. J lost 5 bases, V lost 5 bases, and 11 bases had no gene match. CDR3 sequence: CASSPIRQGRHEQYF. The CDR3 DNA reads TGTGCCAGCAGCCCAATTAGACAGGGGAGGCACGAGCAGTACTTC.

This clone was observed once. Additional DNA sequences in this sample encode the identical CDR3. The CDR3 region is CASSEGRYEQYF. The CDR3 DNA is TGTGCCAGCAGTGAAGGCCGCTACGAGCAGTACTTC. The rearrangement joins TRBV6-1 to TRBJ2-7; D gene uncertain. Between the trimmed V and J ends, which lost 1 base and 3 bases, there was a span of 4 bases. The length of the CDR3 is 12 residues. From germline, CDR1 is MNHNS and CDR2 SASEGT.

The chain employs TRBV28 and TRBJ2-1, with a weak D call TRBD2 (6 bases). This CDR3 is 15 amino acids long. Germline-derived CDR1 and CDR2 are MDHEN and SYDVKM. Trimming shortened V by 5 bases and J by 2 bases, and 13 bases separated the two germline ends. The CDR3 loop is CASSVGEVAYNEQFF. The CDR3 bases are TGTGCCAGCAGTGTCGGGGAGGTTGCCTACAATGAGCAGTTCTTC.

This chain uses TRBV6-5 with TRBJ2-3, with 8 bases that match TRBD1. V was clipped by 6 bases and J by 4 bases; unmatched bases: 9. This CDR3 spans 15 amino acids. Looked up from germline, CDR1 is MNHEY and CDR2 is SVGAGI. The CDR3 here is CASSHQGASPDTQYF. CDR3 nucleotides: TGTGCCAGCAGCCACCAGGGGGCCTCCCCAGATACGCAGTATTTT.

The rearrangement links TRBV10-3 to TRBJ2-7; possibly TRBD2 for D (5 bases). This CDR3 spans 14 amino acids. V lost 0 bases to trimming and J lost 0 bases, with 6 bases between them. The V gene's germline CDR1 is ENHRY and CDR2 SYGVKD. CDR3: CAISESGSSYEQYF. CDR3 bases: TGTGCCATCAGTGAGTCTGGGAGCTCCTACGAGCAGTACTTC.

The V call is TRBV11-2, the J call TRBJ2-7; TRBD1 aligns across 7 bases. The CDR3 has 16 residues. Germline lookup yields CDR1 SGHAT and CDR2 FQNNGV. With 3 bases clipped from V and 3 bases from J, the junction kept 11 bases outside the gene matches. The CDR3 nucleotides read TGTGCCAGCAGCTTCCGCCGACAGGGAATTTTCTACGAGCAGTACTTC. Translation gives CASSFRRQGIFYEQYF.

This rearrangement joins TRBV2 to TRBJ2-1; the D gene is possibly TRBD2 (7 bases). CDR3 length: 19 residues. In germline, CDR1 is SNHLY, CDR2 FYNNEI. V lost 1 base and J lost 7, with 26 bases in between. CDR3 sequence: CASSEVQIFPGGRRNEQFF. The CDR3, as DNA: TGTGCCAGCAGTGAAGTTCAGATTTTTCCGGGGGGCAGGCGGAATGAGCAGTTCTTC.

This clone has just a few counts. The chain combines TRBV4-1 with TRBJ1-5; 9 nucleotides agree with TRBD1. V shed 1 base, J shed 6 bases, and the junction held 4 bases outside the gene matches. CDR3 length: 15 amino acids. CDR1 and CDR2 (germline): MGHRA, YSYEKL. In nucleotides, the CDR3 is TGCGCCAGCAGCCAAGGACAGGGGGAGGTTCAGCCCCAGCATTTT. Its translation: CASSQGQGEVQPQHF.